The 30 T cell receptor beta chains given below trace back to one sample, sequenced in a study of cytomegalovirus exposure and HLA in healthy donors. PCR used 60 Vbeta primers and 13 Jbeta primers. TCRdb's copy holds only in-frame clones and misses some; the assay was immunoSEQ multiplex PCR. In the table there are approximately 220,000 clones, roughly 80% of which are singletons. Sequenced input: PBMCs. These TCRs come from a man younger than 45 in good health and CMV-seronegative.

In DNA form, the CDR3 reads TGTGCCAGCAGCCGACGGGGGGCCGGGGAAGCGAACACCGGGGAGCTGTTTTTT. This translates into CASSRRGAGEANTGELFF. The V call is TRBV7-2, the J call TRBJ2-2; D may be TRBD2 (7 bases). CDR3 length: 18 residues. Trimming pared 5 bases from V and 0 bases from J, leaving 19 bases between. The germline V gene encodes CDR1 SGHTA and CDR2 FQGNSA.

The chain recombines TRBV5-1 with TRBJ2-5; 8 bases are a match to TRBD2. Looked up from germline, CDR1 is SGHRS and CDR2 is YFSETQ. V gave up 3 bases and J gave up 4 bases; unmatched junction bases: 2. This CDR3 has 13 amino acids. CDR3 sequence: CASSSRGGETQYF. The DNA of the CDR3 is TGCGCCAGCAGCTCCCGGGGGGGAGAGACCCAGTACTTC.

V is TRBV14 and J is TRBJ2-5; a weak D match, TRBD2 (6 bases). CDR1 SGHDN and CDR2 FVKESK come from the germline V gene. The ends were cut back, 4 bases at V and 5 bases at J, with 17 bases in the middle. The CDR3 runs to 15 residues. CDR3 protein: CASSRVGRFGETQYF. The CDR3 DNA reads TGTGCCAGCAGCCGGGTAGGGAGGTTCGGTGAGACCCAGTACTTC.

Here the CDR3 reads CATSRGTGNSGNTIYF. CDR3 bases: TGTGCCACCAGCAGGGGGACAGGGAACTCTGGAAACACCATATATTTT. This chain connects TRBV15 to TRBJ1-3, with 9 bases that match TRBD1. Germline V lookup: CDR1 LNHNV, CDR2 YYDKDF (reference sequence). V was clipped by 3 bases and J by 0 bases; unmatched bases: 3. This CDR3 region has 16 residues.

The chain links TRBV9 to TRBJ1-3, with a possible D match to TRBD1 (6 bases). The CDR3 totals 18 residues. The V gene's germline CDR1 is SGDLS and CDR2 YYNGEE. V gave up 4 bases and J gave up 0 bases, with 20 bases separating them. The CDR3 loop reads CASSPFLSGAFSGNTIYF. For the CDR3, the DNA is TGTGCCAGCAGCCCTTTTCTCTCAGGGGCTTTCTCTGGAAACACCATATATTTT.

This clone was picked up one time. This chain connects TRBV6-1 to TRBJ2-3, with D hard to call. V dropped 6 bases and J dropped 4 bases, with 8 bases sitting between them. This CDR3 spans 12 amino acids. Germline V gene lookup returns CDR1 MNHNS and CDR2 SASEGT. In DNA, the CDR3 is TGTGCCAGCAGGGCCTTCCCAGATACGCAGTATTTT. Its translation is CASRAFPDTQYF.

The chain uses TRBV6-6 and TRBJ2-7, with TRBD2 as a possible D gene (5 bases). V was trimmed by 2 bases and J by 7 bases, leaving 12 bases between them. Germline V gene sequence: CDR1 MNHNY, CDR2 SVGAGI (reference sequence). This CDR3 spans 13 amino acids. CDR3 amino acids: CASSYLPTGEQYF. CDR3 in DNA: TGTGCCAGCAGTTACCTGCCGACGGGGGAGCAGTACTTC.

This rearrangement joins TRBV28 to TRBJ2-7, with a tentative D call TRBD1 (7 bases). The CDR3 sequence is 13 residues long. Trimming removed 9 bases from V and 4 bases from J, with 16 bases in between. CDR1 MDHEN and CDR2 SYDVKM come from the germline V gene. CDR3 region: CASTGEVGYEQYF. The CDR3 DNA reads TGTGCCAGTACAGGGGAGGTGGGGTACGAGCAGTACTTC.

The chain employs TRBV5-8 and TRBJ2-2, with a tentative D call TRBD2 (6 bases). With 3 bases removed from V and 5 bases from J, the gap between germline ends came to 14 bases. CDR1 SGHTS and CDR2 YDEGEE come from the germline V gene. The length of the CDR3 is 15 residues. CDR3 sequence (DNA): TGTGCCAGCAGCTGGGGGGTTTTTCGGACCGGGGAGCTGTTTTTT. Residues: CASSWGVFRTGELFF.

The chain is built from TRBV28 and TRBJ1-4; D might be TRBD1 (6 bases). V was clipped by 6 bases and J by 8 bases, with 25 bases between them. This CDR3 spans 17 amino acids. Germline V lookup: CDR1 MDHEN, CDR2 SYDVKM. CDR3 sequence reads: CASRSSRGLFEVEKLFF. DNA for the CDR3: TGTGCCAGCAGATCCTCCAGGGGCCTCTTTGAAGTGGAAAAACTGTTTTTT.

The J gene is TRBJ2-7, the V gene TRBV2, with D possibly matching TRBD1 (5 bases). The V end lost 5 bases, the J end lost 3 bases, and 14 bases lay between the germline ends. Germline V gene lookup returns CDR1 SNHLY and CDR2 FYNNEI. The CDR3 runs to 14 residues. The CDR3 spells CASSTQGPLYEQYF. The CDR3 DNA is TGTGCCAGCAGTACCCAGGGTCCCCTCTACGAGCAGTACTTC. Together with reference TRBV2 and TRBJ2-7, the CDR3 gives the full variable domain: EPEVTQTPSHQVTQMGQEVILRCVPISNHLYFYWYRQILGQKVEFLVSFYNNEISEKSEIFDDQFSVERPDGSNFTLKIRSTKLEDSAMYFCASSTQGPLYEQYFGPGTRLTVT.

V gene TRBV6-1 combines with J gene TRBJ2-1, with D possibly matching TRBD1 (6 bases). Per the germline V gene, CDR1 is MNHNS and CDR2 is SASEGT. There are 12 residues in the CDR3. V was clipped by 6 bases and J by 7 bases, with 10 bases between them. This CDR3 is CASSRTDNEQFF. CDR3 sequence (DNA): TGTGCCAGCAGCCGGACAGATAATGAGCAGTTCTTC.

The chain joins TRBV5-4 to TRBJ1-6; no clear D. Germline V gives CDR1 SGHNT, CDR2 YYREEE (reference sequence). The CDR3 has 13 amino acids. The V and J ends lost 0 bases and 7 bases respectively, with 5 bases between them. Here the CDR3 DNA reads TGTGCCAGCAGCTTGGGGGCCAATTCACCCCTCCACTTT. It encodes CASSLGANSPLHF.

The chain uses TRBV28 and TRBJ1-4, with TRBD1 identical over 9 bases. Trimming removed 2 bases from V and 6 bases from J; junction bases left unmatched: 7. This CDR3 region has 16 residues. Looked up from germline, CDR1 is MDHEN and CDR2 is SYDVKM. For the CDR3, the DNA is TGTGCCAGCAGTTTACCCCTGACAGGGGGGGATGAAAAACTGTTTTTT. It specifies CASSLPLTGGDEKLFF.

Comment on this clone: This CDR3 is also generated by other DNA sequences in the sample. The CDR3 loop is CASSYSRGLSGNTIYF. CDR3 coding DNA: TGTGCCAGCAGTTACTCCAGGGGCCTCTCTGGAAACACCATATATTTT. The rearrangement uses TRBV6-5 and TRBJ1-3; D might be TRBD1 (6 bases). The V end lost 0 bases, the J end lost 0 bases, and 9 bases lay between the germline ends. The germline V gene encodes CDR1 MNHEY and CDR2 SVGAGI. The CDR3 sequence is 16 residues long.

This clone has just a few counts. The chain is built from TRBV11-2 and TRBJ1-1, with 11 bases that match TRBD1. This CDR3 comprises 14 residues. Trimming took 3 bases from V and 4 from J; bases not matched to a gene: 1. Germline CDR1 SGHAT, CDR2 FQNNGV. The CDR3 DNA follows: TGTGCCAGCAGCTTTGGACAGGGGGCCACTGAAGCTTTCTTT. Translation gives CASSFGQGATEAFF.

This chain links TRBV27 with TRBJ1-3; a weak D match, TRBD1 (6 bases). The V end was cut by 3 bases, the J end by 0 bases, with 9 bases between. Germline-derived CDR1 and CDR2 are MNHEY and SMNVEV (reference sequence). The CDR3 spans 15 residues. The CDR3 nucleotides are TGTGCCAGCAGTTTGACAGGAGGCTCTGGAAACACCATATATTTT. It specifies CASSLTGGSGNTIYF.

The J gene is TRBJ1-2, the V gene TRBV18; TRBD1 agrees at 10 bases. The germline V gene has CDR1 KGHSH and CDR2 LQKENI. Germline trimming cut 5 bases from V and 7 bases from J; bases unmatched to any gene: 16. CDR3 size: 17 residues. CDR3 residues: CASSSGPGQGNVAGYTF. The CDR3 DNA sequence: TGTGCCAGCTCATCAGGTCCGGGACAGGGGAATGTTGCTGGCTACACCTTC.

This rearrangement joins TRBV11-2 to TRBJ2-1, with D perhaps matching TRBD1 (6 bases). The CDR3 totals 14 residues. V was cut by 5 bases and J by 6 bases, with 14 bases left in between. The V gene's germline CDR1 is SGHAT and CDR2 FQNNGV. The CDR3 region has the DNA TGTGCCAGCAGCCGAACCACAGGGCGCAATGAGCAGTTCTTC. This translates into CASSRTTGRNEQFF.

The V call is TRBV6-1, the J call TRBJ1-5; D may be TRBD1 (6 bases). Germline loops: CDR1 MNHNS, CDR2 SASEGT. The CDR3 extends over 16 amino acids. V lost 4 bases and J 2 bases, leaving 15 bases between the germline ends. CDR3: CASSVDRNLGNQPQHF. CDR3 nucleotide sequence: TGTGCCAGCAGTGTGGACAGAAATTTGGGCAATCAGCCCCAGCATTTT.

The CDR3 loop reads CASSPQGPGALNTEAFF. CDR3 DNA: TGTGCCAGCTCACCACAAGGGCCAGGGGCCTTGAACACTGAAGCTTTCTTT. This chain links TRBV18 with TRBJ1-1, with TRBD1 as a possible D gene (6 bases). Germline V lookup: CDR1 KGHSH, CDR2 LQKENI. The CDR3 covers 17 residues. Trimming took off 1 base at V and 0 bases at J, with 15 bases between the two ends.

Comment on this clone: The junction does not match germline at one end; this may be a read error. This chain uses TRBV4-2 with TRBJ2-4; possible D gene TRBD1, 6 bases. The CDR3 is 13 amino acids. Germline CDR1 reads LGHNA; CDR2 reads YNFKEQ. The CDR3 reads CASSYPGQPPADF. The CDR3, as DNA: TGTGCCAGCAGCTATCCGGGACAACCTCCCGCGGACTTC.

The V call is TRBV5-6, the J call TRBJ1-1; possible D gene TRBD1, 6 bases. The germline V and J ends were trimmed by 2 bases and 1 base, with 21 bases remaining between them. CDR1 SGHDT and CDR2 YYEEEE come from the germline V gene. This CDR3 is 18 amino acids long. CDR3 nucleotide sequence: TGTGCCAGCAGCTTCCAACAAGGGGGGGGGAGGAAGAACACTGAAGCTTTCTTT. Translating gives CASSFQQGGGRKNTEAFF.

V gene TRBV16 combines with J gene TRBJ1-1; a weak D match, TRBD1 (6 bases). The CDR3 has 16 amino acids. Germline V lookup: CDR1 KGHSY, CDR2 FQNENV. With 3 bases removed from V and 4 bases from J, the gap between germline ends came to 18 bases. The CDR3 protein is CASSQMTGTQRTEAFF. CDR3 coding DNA: TGTGCCAGCAGCCAGATGACCGGGACACAGCGCACTGAAGCTTTCTTT.

The chain joins TRBV13 to TRBJ2-1; perhaps TRBD2 as D (7 bases). V gave up 5 bases and J gave up 5 bases, with 13 bases separating them. CDR1 PRHDT and CDR2 FYEKMQ come from the germline V gene (reference sequence). The CDR3 is 14 residues long. CDR3 DNA: TGTGCCAGCAGCCCTGGGCGGGGGCACAATGAGCAGTTCTTC. Translating it yields CASSPGRGHNEQFF. The full variable domain, its missing parts supplied by reference TRBV13 and TRBJ2-1, is AAGVIQSPRHLIKEKRETATLKCYPIPRHDTVYWYQQGPGQDPQFLISFYEKMQSDKGSIPDRFSAQQFSDYHSELNMSSLELGDSALYFCASSPGRGHNEQFFGPGTRLTVL.

This clone was observed a few times. The chain combines TRBV29-1 with TRBJ1-4; D ambiguous. The V gene lost 5 bases and the J gene lost 8 bases, with 15 bases spanning the gap. The CDR3 extends over 13 amino acids. Germline V CDR1 and CDR2: SQVTM, ANQGSEA. This CDR3 is CSVLLGGGEKLFF. For the CDR3, the DNA is TGCAGCGTTCTACTAGGTGGTGGGGAAAAACTGTTTTTT. Together with reference TRBV29-1 and TRBJ1-4, the CDR3 gives the full variable domain: SAVISQKPSRDICQRGTSLTIQCQVDSQVTMMFWYRQQPGQSLTLIATANQGSEATYESGFVIDKFPISRPNLTFSTLTVSNMSPEDSSIYLCSVLLGGGEKLFFGSGTQLSVL.

The genes are TRBV4-1 and TRBJ2-1, with 10 bases fitting TRBD2. Germline V gene sequence: CDR1 MGHRA, CDR2 YSYEKL. CDR3 length: 18 residues. The ends lost 0 bases at V and 0 bases at J; junction bases unmatched: 5. The CDR3 bases are TGCGCCAGCAGCCAAGATTTAAGCGGGGGGGGCTCCTACAATGAGCAGTTCTTC. Protein product: CASSQDLSGGGSYNEQFF.

The genes are TRBV14 and TRBJ1-6; unclear D gene. CDR3 length: 13 amino acids. Trimming shortened V by 4 bases and J by 7 bases, and 8 bases separated the two germline ends. Germline V CDR1 and CDR2: SGHDN, FVKESK. In DNA form, the CDR3 reads TGTGCCAGCAGCCCGGAGGAGAATTCACCCCTCCACTTT. Its protein product is CASSPEENSPLHF.

This sequence joins TRBV11-3 and TRBJ2-3; 7 bases agree with TRBD2. The CDR3 is 14 residues long. The junction had 6 bases not matched to a gene; V was cut back by 5 bases and J by 4 bases. The germline V gene encodes CDR1 SGHNT and CDR2 YENEEA. The CDR3 DNA sequence: TGTGCCAGCAGCCCGACTAGCAGGGCAGATACGCAGTATTTT. Protein: CASSPTSRADTQYF.

This clone appeared once. V gene TRBV19 combines with J gene TRBJ2-2, with 8 bases aligning to TRBD2. Germline V gene data show CDR1 as LNHDA and CDR2 as SQIVND (reference sequence). V lost 5 bases, J lost 2 bases, and 4 bases stayed unmatched. CDR3 size: 15 residues. In DNA, the CDR3 is TGTGCCAGTAGTGTTGGACTAGCCAACACCGGGGAGCTGTTTTTT. It specifies CASSVGLANTGELFF.